This TCR beta chain was sequenced for a study of T cell repertoires in cytomegalovirus infection. The V end lost 11 bases, the J end lost 0 bases, and 11 bases lay between the germline ends. Germline V gene data show CDR1 as SNHLY and CDR2 as FYNNEI. This CDR3 region has 12 residues. TCRdb redid the calling of the reads with MiXCR, one entry per CDR3 protein. In the table there are 100,000 to 150,000 distinct CDR3 sequences, approximately 9.2% of which are singletons. Only a few counts were recorded for this clonotype. This TCR was recovered from a human donor in good health (CMV status not recorded). Some clones in this sample may be carry-over from other donors' samples. Sequenced sample: PBMCs. This chain joins TRBV2 and TRBJ2-7; tentative D call: TRBD2 (5 bases). The CDR3 nucleotides are TGTGCCGGGAGCGCGGACTCCTACGAGCAGTACTTC. It yields the protein CAGSADSYEQYF.